This TCR beta chain derives from a study of technical replicates of blood from a few donors. Assay: immunoSEQ multiplex PCR; the TCRdb copy retains only in-frame clones and omits some. The sample has approximately 90,000 clones, roughly 96% seen once. This CDR3 region has 12 residues. Trimming pared 2 bases from V and 10 bases from J, leaving 11 bases between. From germline, CDR1 is GTSNPN and CDR2 SVGIG (reference sequence). The V call is TRBV30, the J call TRBJ1-4; D is unresolved. Input material: T cells isolated from PBMCs. The clonotype originates from a human donor in good health. In DNA, the CDR3 is TGTGCCTGGAGTCCCCGTACTGGAAAACTGTTTTTT. Translating it yields CAWSPRTGKLFF.